These 27 T cell receptor beta chains were all obtained from the same sample, sequenced in a study of T cell repertoires in aging, cancer and after chemotherapy. The template was genomic DNA from peripheral blood, not RNA. Rearranged V-D-J TRB sequences were amplified with a mixed TRB-A/B primer pool. TCRdb reprocessed the multiplex PCR reads via MiXCR and lists one record per CDR3 protein. The table shows over a thousand distinct CDR3 sequences, with about a sixth occurring only once. Specimen: blood. The receptors derive from a human donor with a solid tumor.

This clonotype was seen only a few times. The genes are TRBV7-9 and TRBJ2-1; perhaps TRBD1 as D (5 bases). Germline CDR1 SEHNR, CDR2 FQNEAQ (reference sequence). The CDR3 contains 15 residues. V was cut by 4 bases and J by 10 bases, with 20 bases left in between. The CDR3 bases are TGTGCCAGCAGCTCGAATAAAAGAGACAGTAAAGAGCAGTTCTTC. Its translation: CASSSNKRDSKEQFF.

This clonotype was picked up a small number of times. The chain combines TRBV2 with TRBJ2-5; unclear D gene. Germline CDR1 is SNHLY and CDR2 is FYNNEI. CDR3 length: 14 amino acids. The V gene lost 3 bases and the J gene lost 4 bases, with 12 bases spanning the gap. Here the CDR3 reads CASSDPPLGETQYF. CDR3 nucleotide sequence: TGTGCCAGCAGTGATCCCCCCTTGGGAGAGACCCAGTACTTC. Filled out from reference TRBV2 and TRBJ2-5, the complete variable domain reads EPEVTQTPSHQVTQMGQEVILRCVPISNHLYFYWYRQILGQKVEFLVSFYNNEISEKSEIFDDQFSVERPDGSNFTLKIRSTKLEDSAMYFCASSDPPLGETQYFGPGTRLLVL.

A word on this clonotype: A junction end diverges from the germline sequence, so it may reflect a read error. The chain recombines TRBV25-1 with TRBJ2-5; D is undetermined. Germline V gene sequence: CDR1 MGHDK, CDR2 SYGVNS. The CDR3 consists of 10 residues. CDR3 in DNA: TGTGCCAGCAAAGGAGAGACCAAGTACTTC. Encoded protein: CASKGETKYF. Full variable domain (outside the CDR3, taken from reference TRBV25-1 and TRBJ2-5): EADIYQTPRYLVIGTGKKITLECSQTMGHDKMYWYQQDPGMELHLIHYSYGVNSTEKGDLSSESTVSRIRTEHFPLTLESARPSHTSQYLCASKGETKYFGPGTRLLVL.

The rearrangement links TRBV9 to TRBJ2-1, with 7 bases aligning to TRBD1. Germline V gives CDR1 SGDLS, CDR2 YYNGEE. Trimming at V came to 3 bases and at J to 0 bases, leaving 9 bases not matched to a gene. The CDR3 totals 17 residues. The chain's CDR3 is CASSAFGQASSYNEQFF. The CDR3 DNA follows: TGTGCCAGCAGCGCCTTTGGACAGGCGAGCTCCTACAATGAGCAGTTCTTC. Full variable domain (remainder filled in from reference TRBV9 and TRBJ2-1): DSGVTQTPKHLITATGQRVTLRCSPRSGDLSVYWYQQSLDQGLQFLIQYYNGEERAKGNILERFSAQQFPDLHSELNLSSLELGDSALYFCASSAFGQASSYNEQFFGPGTRLTVL.

This clonotype came up a few times. The chain couples TRBV7-4 to TRBJ2-7, with D perhaps TRBD1 (5 bases). Trimming stripped 5 bases from V and 1 base from J, with 12 bases between. The CDR3 is 14 amino acids. Germline CDR1 SGHVT, CDR2 SQSDAQ. The CDR3 DNA sequence: TGTGCCAGCAGCGTCCAGGGTGGGTCCTACGAGCAGTACTTC. It specifies CASSVQGGSYEQYF.

Judged by abundance, this clonotype is large (0.1 to 1%). The chain carries TRBV4-1 and TRBJ2-5; D possibly matches TRBD1 or TRBD2 (6 bases each). Germline loops: CDR1 MGHRA, CDR2 YSYEKL. Trimming removed 1 base at V and 5 bases at J, with 17 bases between. The CDR3 extends over 16 amino acids. CDR3 amino acids: CASSQVIGGLEETQYF. The CDR3 DNA reads as TGCGCCAGCAGCCAAGTTATTGGGGGGCTGGAGGAGACCCAGTACTTC.

By share, this clonotype counts as medium-sized (0.01 to 0.1%). This chain uses TRBV30 with TRBJ1-5, with 7 bases matching TRBD1. Germline V gives CDR1 GTSNPN, CDR2 SVGIG (reference sequence). The CDR3 loop spans 15 amino acids. V gave up 4 bases and J gave up 4 bases; unmatched junction bases: 10. The CDR3 loop is CAWTPKGTANQPQHF. The DNA of the CDR3 is TGTGCCTGGACCCCCAAAGGGACAGCGAATCAGCCCCAGCATTTT.

This rearrangement joins TRBV4-2 to TRBJ1-2; D call uncertain. The V gene's germline CDR1 is LGHNA and CDR2 YNFKEQ. The CDR3 is 14 amino acids. Trimming took off 0 bases at V and 2 bases at J, with 7 bases between the two ends. CDR3 region: CASSQDNGNYGYTF. The CDR3 coding sequence is TGTGCCAGCAGCCAAGATAATGGGAACTATGGCTACACCTTC.

This clonotype is categorized as large (0.1 to 1%). J is TRBJ1-1 and V is TRBV6-5; D not certain. There are 11 residues in the CDR3. The germline V gene encodes CDR1 MNHEY and CDR2 SVGAGI. The V and J ends lost 3 bases and 8 bases respectively, with 7 bases between them. CDR3: CASSYGREAFF. The CDR3 DNA reads TGTGCCAGCAGTTATGGCAGGGAAGCTTTCTTT.

By its share, this clonotype is medium-sized. The chain has TRBV6-2 or TRBV6-3 and TRBJ2-7; 10 nucleotides align to TRBD1. The V gene's germline CDR1 is MNHEY and CDR2 SVGEGT. V trimming: 8 bases; J trimming: 3 bases; junction bases outside the gene matches: 1. This CDR3 comprises 12 residues. This chain's CDR3 is CASRDRGYEQYF. In nucleotides, the CDR3 is TGTGCCAGCCGGGACAGGGGCTACGAGCAGTACTTC.

By sample fraction, this clonotype is large (0.1 to 1%). This sequence joins TRBV7-9 and TRBJ2-7; 9 bases agree with TRBD1. CDR3 length: 14 residues. V was clipped by 5 bases and J by 4 bases; unmatched bases: 6. The germline V gene encodes CDR1 SEHNR and CDR2 FQNEAQ (reference sequence). The CDR3 is CASSPRTGEYEQYF. In DNA form, the CDR3 reads TGTGCCAGCAGCCCACGGACAGGGGAGTACGAGCAGTACTTC.

V gene TRBV27 combines with J gene TRBJ1-5; perhaps TRBD1 as D (5 bases). V shed 3 bases and J shed 4 bases, with 13 bases lying between them. This CDR3 is built from 15 residues. The germline V gene has CDR1 MNHEY and CDR2 SMNVEV (reference sequence). In nucleotides, the CDR3 is TGTGCCAGCAGTTTCGATGGGGGAGAGAATCAGCCCCAGCATTTT. Its protein is CASSFDGGENQPQHF.

This clonotype is deemed large (0.1 to 1%). This sequence joins TRBV6-1 and TRBJ1-2; D remains ambiguous. CDR1 is MNHNS, CDR2 SASEGT, per germline. V lost 6 bases and J 7 bases, leaving 15 bases between the germline ends. This CDR3 comprises 13 residues. The CDR3 protein is CASSAYSGAGYTF. In DNA, the CDR3 is TGTGCCAGCAGCGCGTACTCCGGTGCTGGCTACACCTTC.

By frequency in the sample, this clonotype is large. The chain has TRBV19 and TRBJ2-3, with D perhaps given as TRBD1 or TRBD2 (5 bases each). Looked up from germline, CDR1 is LNHDA and CDR2 is SQIVND (reference sequence). CDR3 length: 13 amino acids. The V and J ends lost 5 bases and 5 bases respectively, with 11 bases between them. The CDR3 sequence: CASSSGRRDTQYF. CDR3 DNA sequence: TGTGCCAGTAGTTCGGGACGGAGAGATACGCAGTATTTT. Complete variable domain (other parts from reference TRBV19 and TRBJ2-3): DGGITQSPKYLFRKEGQNVTLSCEQNLNHDAMYWYRQDPGQGLRLIYYSQIVNDFQKGDIAEGYSVSREKKESFPLTVTSAQKNPTAFYLCASSSGRRDTQYFGPGTRLTVL.

This clonotype was seen more than once but under ten times. Mismatch with germline at one junction end may stem from a read error. The chain carries TRBV6-5 and TRBJ1-5; D is unclear. The CDR3 is made up of 13 amino acids. Germline-derived CDR1 and CDR2 are MNHEY and SVGAGI. CDR3 protein: CATGRLENRPQHF. Here the CDR3 DNA reads TGTGCCACCGGGCGGCTGGAAAATCGGCCCCAGCATTTT.

By its share, this clonotype is large. This sequence joins TRBV6-5 and TRBJ2-7; 8 bases are a match to TRBD1. The CDR3 sequence is 14 residues long. V was clipped by 1 base and J by 5 bases; unmatched bases: 4. CDR1 and CDR2 (germline): MNHEY, SVGAGI. Written as DNA, the CDR3 is TGTGCCAGCAGTTACTTGACAGGGGACGACGAGCAGTACTTC. Amino acids: CASSYLTGDDEQYF.

This clonotype ranks as large. The chain uses TRBV6-5 and TRBJ1-5; D not resolved. Germline CDR1 is MNHEY and CDR2 is SVGAGI. The CDR3 is 13 amino acids. Deletions cut 8 bases from V and 5 bases from J, with 13 bases between. CDR3 DNA: TGTGCCAGCCAGAGGGAATGGCATCAGCCCCAGCATTTT. This translates into CASQREWHQPQHF.

This clonotype is categorized as large. The CDR3 DNA reads as TGTGCCAGCAGCGGAAGCGGGACAGATACGCAGTATTTT. Translation gives CASSGSGTDTQYF. The chain recombines TRBV7-3 with TRBJ2-3, with D possibly matching TRBD2 (6 bases). Germline V CDR1 and CDR2: SGHTA, FQGTGA. Between the trimmed V and J ends, which lost 5 bases and 3 bases, there was a span of 9 bases. The CDR3 has 13 amino acids.

By frequency in the sample, this clonotype is medium-sized. The chain uses TRBV5-4 and TRBJ2-3, with D possibly being TRBD1 or TRBD2 (5 bases each). The CDR3 is 13 amino acids. Germline lookup yields CDR1 SGHNT and CDR2 YYREEE (reference sequence). Trimming removed 4 bases from V and 1 base from J, with 7 bases in between. CDR3 sequence (DNA): TGTGCCAGCAGCGGGGGTGGCACAGATACGCAGTATTTT. Its translation: CASSGGGTDTQYF.

By share of the sample, this clonotype is medium-sized (0.01 to 0.1%). J is TRBJ2-1 and V is TRBV20-1, with D perhaps assigned TRBD1 or TRBD2 (6 bases each). Trimming cost V 6 bases and J 6 bases, with 18 bases left between them. Germline assignment: CDR1 DFQATT and CDR2 SNEGSKA (reference sequence). This CDR3 is built from 14 residues. This CDR3 reads CSATGTWDINEQFF. CDR3 sequence (DNA): TGCAGTGCCACCGGGACTTGGGACATCAATGAGCAGTTCTTC.

This clonotype is labeled large. This chain links TRBV19 with TRBJ2-2; D not certain. Germline V gives CDR1 LNHDA, CDR2 SQIVND (reference sequence). V lost 3 bases and J 7 bases, leaving 9 bases between the germline ends. CDR3 length equals 13 residues. CDR3 sequence reads: CASSIPLGGELFF. CDR3 DNA: TGTGCCAGTAGTATTCCCCTGGGCGGGGAGCTGTTTTTT.

The CDR3 region is CASSPGRGLSPLHF. CDR3 DNA: TGTGCCAGCAGCCCCGGGAGGGGGCTTTCACCCCTCCACTTT. The rearrangement uses TRBV13 and TRBJ1-6; 7 bases line up with TRBD1. Germline V gives CDR1 PRHDT, CDR2 FYEKMQ (reference sequence). CDR3 length: 14 residues. V was clipped by 5 bases and J by 9 bases; unmatched bases: 7.

By proportion, this clonotype is large. V is TRBV7-2 and J is TRBJ2-3; no clear D. Germline CDR1 is SGHTA and CDR2 is FQGNSA. V shed 5 bases and J shed 4 bases, with 13 bases lying between them. The CDR3 has 14 amino acids. This CDR3 is CASSPSNLPDTQYF. The CDR3 DNA reads as TGTGCCAGCAGCCCGAGTAACCTACCAGATACGCAGTATTTT.

In its sample, this clonotype is medium-sized (0.01 to 0.1%). The chain recombines TRBV6-1 with TRBJ1-1; D call uncertain. The CDR3 runs to 12 residues. Germline V CDR1 and CDR2: MNHNS, SASEGT. Trimming cost V 3 bases and J 4 bases, with 6 bases left between them. The CDR3 DNA follows: TGTGCCAGCAGTGATCGGGTCACTGAAGCTTTCTTT. Translated, it gives CASSDRVTEAFF.

This clonotype has a handful of counts. J is TRBJ1-5 and V is TRBV20-1; D not resolved. In germline, CDR1 is DFQATT, CDR2 SNEGSKA (reference sequence). V dropped 3 bases and J dropped 0 bases, with 12 bases sitting between them. The CDR3 runs to 15 residues. CDR3 bases: TGCAGTGCTAGTCTCGCGGGATATAGCAATCAGCCCCAGCATTTT. It encodes CSASLAGYSNQPQHF.

This clonotype is categorized as medium-sized. V and J are TRBV7-9 and TRBJ2-1; 7 nucleotides agree with TRBD2. Germline values: CDR1 SEHNR, CDR2 FQNEAQ (reference sequence). The CDR3 runs to 12 residues. V lost 5 bases, J lost 12 bases, and 7 bases stayed unmatched. This CDR3 reads CASSPGGLGQFF. CDR3 DNA: TGTGCCAGCAGCCCGGGGGGTTTAGGGCAGTTCTTC.

By frequency in the sample, this clonotype is medium-sized (0.01 to 0.1%). The rearrangement joins TRBV6-1 to TRBJ1-2; TRBD1 aligns across 10 bases. Germline CDR1 and CDR2: MNHNS and SASEGT. V gave up 6 bases and J gave up 7 bases; unmatched junction bases: 11. The CDR3 length is 15 residues. The CDR3 sequence is CASSRSGTGDGGYTF. Here the CDR3 DNA reads TGTGCCAGCAGCCGATCCGGGACAGGGGACGGTGGCTACACCTTC.